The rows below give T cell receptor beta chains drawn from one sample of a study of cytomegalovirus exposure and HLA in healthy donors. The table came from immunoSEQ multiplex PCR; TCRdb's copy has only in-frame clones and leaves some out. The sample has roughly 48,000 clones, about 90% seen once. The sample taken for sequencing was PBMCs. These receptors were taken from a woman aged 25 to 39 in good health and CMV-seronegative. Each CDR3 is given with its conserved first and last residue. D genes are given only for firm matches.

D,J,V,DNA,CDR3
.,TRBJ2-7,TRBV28,TGTGCCAGCAGTCGAGAGGGCGCCTACGAGCAGTACTTC,CASSREGAYEQYF
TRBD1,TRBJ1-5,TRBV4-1,TGCGCCAGCAGCCAAGTTTCAGGACAGGACAATCAGCCCCAGCATTTT,CASSQVSGQDNQPQHF
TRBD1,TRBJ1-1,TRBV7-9,TGTGCCAGCAGCTCCCGACAGGGAGGCCACACTGAAGCTTTCTTT,CASSSRQGGHTEAFF
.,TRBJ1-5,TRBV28,TGTGCCAGCAGTTGGGGGCAGGGGAAAAAGCAGCCCCAGCATTTT,CASSWGQGKKQPQHF
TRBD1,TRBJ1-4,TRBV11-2,TGTGCCAGCAGCTTAGATGGGACAGGGGGGGAAAAACTGTTTTTT,CASSLDGTGGEKLFF
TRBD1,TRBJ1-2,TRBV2,TGTGCCAGCAGTGGGACAGGGAGTAATGGCTACACCTTC,CASSGTGSNGYTF
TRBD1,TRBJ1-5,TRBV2,TGTGCCAGCAGTTCCGGGACAGGGATCTCAAGAGCTCAGCCCCAGCATTTT,CASSSGTGISRAQPQHF
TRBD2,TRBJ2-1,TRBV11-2,TGTGCCAGCAGCTCTGGGGGGGGACTAGCGGGAGTTAGGCAGTTCTTC,CASSSGGGLAGVRQFF
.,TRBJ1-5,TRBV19,TGTGCCAGTATTAGGACAGTCTATAGCAATCAGCCCCAGCATTTT,CASIRTVYSNQPQHF
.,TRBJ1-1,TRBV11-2,TGTGCCAGCAGCTCCGGGCTGGGACTCGGCTTTGAAGCTTTCTTT,CASSSGLGLGFEAFF
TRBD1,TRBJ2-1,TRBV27,TGTGCCAGCAGTTTAAACAGGGGTGGTGAGCAGTTCTTC,CASSLNRGGEQFF
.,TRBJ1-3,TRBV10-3,TGTGCCATCAGTGATGTTGGGACTGCTGGAAACACCATATATTTT,CAISDVGTAGNTIYF
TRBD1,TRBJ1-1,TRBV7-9,TGTGCCAGCAGCTTAGGCCCCGAGACAGGGCCTAACACTGAAGCTTTCTTT,CASSLGPETGPNTEAFF
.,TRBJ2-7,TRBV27,TGTGCCAGCAGTGGGCGGGCCCAGGGGTCCTACGAGCAGTACTTC,CASSGRAQGSYEQYF
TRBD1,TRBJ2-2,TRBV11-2,TGTGCCAGCAGCGCCATCAGGACAGGCGCCCAGATCGGGGAGCTGTTTTTT,CASSAIRTGAQIGELFF
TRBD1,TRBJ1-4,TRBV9,TGTGCCAGCAGCGCCCAACCGGGACAGCCGAGGGAAAAACTGTTTTTT,CASSAQPGQPREKLFF
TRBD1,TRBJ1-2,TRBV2,TGTGCCAGCATACTGACAGGGGGTAACTATGGCTACACCTTC,CASILTGGNYGYTF